This TCR beta chain was recorded in a study of shared clonotypes between healthy human individuals. Broader study findings: Among donors, clonotype sharing was expected to be affected by sequencing depth.

Each subset's genomic DNA was shared equally among a number of immunoSEQ plates. TCRdb keeps only in-frame clones here, not all; method: immunoSEQ multiplex PCR. Of approximately 980,000 clones listed, 76% are singletons. Trimming stripped 3 bases from V and 1 base from J, with 13 bases between. This CDR3 comprises 16 residues. CDR1 is LNHDA, CDR2 SQIVND, per germline (reference sequence). Turning to this clone: The target antigen is unknown.

The clonotype was recovered from a man aged 18 to 35 in good health. Source material: memory CD4+ T cells sorted from blood. Subset given: CD45RA-negative fraction. The chain links TRBV19 to TRBJ1-5, with D perhaps TRBD1 (6 bases). This chain's CDR3 is CASSMGAGRSNQPQHF. CDR3 coding DNA: TGTGCCAGTAGTATGGGGGCGGGGAGAAGCAATCAGCCCCAGCATTTT.